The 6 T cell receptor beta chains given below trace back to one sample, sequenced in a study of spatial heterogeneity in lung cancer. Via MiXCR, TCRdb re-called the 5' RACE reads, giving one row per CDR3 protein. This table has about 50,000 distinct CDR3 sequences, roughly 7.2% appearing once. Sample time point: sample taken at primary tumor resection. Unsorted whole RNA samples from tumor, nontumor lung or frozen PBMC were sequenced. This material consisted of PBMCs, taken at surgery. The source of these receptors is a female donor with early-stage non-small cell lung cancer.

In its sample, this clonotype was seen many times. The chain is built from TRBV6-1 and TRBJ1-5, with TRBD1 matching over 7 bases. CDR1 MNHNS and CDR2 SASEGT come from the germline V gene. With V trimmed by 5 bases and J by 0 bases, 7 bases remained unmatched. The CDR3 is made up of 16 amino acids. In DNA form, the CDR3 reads TGTGCCAGCAGTAAGTTTACAGGGGATAGCAATCAGCCCCAGCATTTT. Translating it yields CASSKFTGDSNQPQHF.

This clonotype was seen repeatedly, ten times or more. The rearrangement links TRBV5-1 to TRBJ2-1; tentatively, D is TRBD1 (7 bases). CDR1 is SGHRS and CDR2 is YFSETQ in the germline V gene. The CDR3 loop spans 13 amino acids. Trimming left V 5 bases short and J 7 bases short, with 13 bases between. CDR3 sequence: CASRAGQTNEQFF. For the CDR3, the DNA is TGCGCCAGCAGGGCGGGACAGACGAATGAGCAGTTCTTC.

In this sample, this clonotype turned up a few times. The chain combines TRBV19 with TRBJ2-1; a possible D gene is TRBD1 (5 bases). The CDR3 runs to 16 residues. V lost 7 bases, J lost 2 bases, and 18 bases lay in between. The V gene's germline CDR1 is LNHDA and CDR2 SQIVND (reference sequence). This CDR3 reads CASNQLAGSPYNEQFF. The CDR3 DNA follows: TGTGCCAGTAACCAGCTCGCAGGGTCCCCCTACAATGAGCAGTTCTTC.

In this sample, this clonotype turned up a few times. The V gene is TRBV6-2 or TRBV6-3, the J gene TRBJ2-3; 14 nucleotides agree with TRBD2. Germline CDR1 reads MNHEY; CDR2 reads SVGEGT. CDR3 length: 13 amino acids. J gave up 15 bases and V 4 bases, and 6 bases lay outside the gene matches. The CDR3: CASSLTSGGALYF. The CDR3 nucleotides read TGTGCCAGCAGTTTGACTAGCGGGGGGGCGTTATATTTT.

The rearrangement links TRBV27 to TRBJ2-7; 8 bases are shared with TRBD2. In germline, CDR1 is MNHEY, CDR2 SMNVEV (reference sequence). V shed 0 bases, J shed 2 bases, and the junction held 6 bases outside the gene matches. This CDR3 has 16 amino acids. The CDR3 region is CASSLSGRGDTYEQYF. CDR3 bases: TGTGCCAGCAGTTTATCGGGGCGGGGGGATACCTACGAGCAGTACTTC.

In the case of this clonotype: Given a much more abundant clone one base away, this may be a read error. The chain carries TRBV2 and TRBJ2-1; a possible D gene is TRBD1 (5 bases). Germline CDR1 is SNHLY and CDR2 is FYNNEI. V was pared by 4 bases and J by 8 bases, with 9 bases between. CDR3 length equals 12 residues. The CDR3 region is CASSVQAYEQFF. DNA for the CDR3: TGTGCCAGCAGTGTACAGGCGTATGAGCAGTTCTTC.